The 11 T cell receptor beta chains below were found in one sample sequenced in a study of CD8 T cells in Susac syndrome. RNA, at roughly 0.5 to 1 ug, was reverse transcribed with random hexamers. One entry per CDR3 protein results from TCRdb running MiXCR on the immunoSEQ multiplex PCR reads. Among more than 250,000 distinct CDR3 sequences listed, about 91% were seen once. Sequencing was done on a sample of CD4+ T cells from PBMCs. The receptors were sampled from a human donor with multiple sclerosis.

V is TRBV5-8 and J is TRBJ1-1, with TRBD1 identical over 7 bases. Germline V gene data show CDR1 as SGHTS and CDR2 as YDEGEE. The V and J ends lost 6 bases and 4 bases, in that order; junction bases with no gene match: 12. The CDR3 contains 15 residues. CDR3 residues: CASTKGQPRRTEAFF. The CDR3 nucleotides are TGTGCCAGCACCAAGGGACAGCCGAGGCGCACTGAAGCTTTCTTT.

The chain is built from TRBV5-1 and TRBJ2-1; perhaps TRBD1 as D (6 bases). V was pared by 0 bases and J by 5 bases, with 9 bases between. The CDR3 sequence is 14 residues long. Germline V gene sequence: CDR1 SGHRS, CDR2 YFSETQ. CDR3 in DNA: TGCGCCAGCAGCTTGGGACAGGACCACAATGAGCAGTTCTTC. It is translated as CASSLGQDHNEQFF.

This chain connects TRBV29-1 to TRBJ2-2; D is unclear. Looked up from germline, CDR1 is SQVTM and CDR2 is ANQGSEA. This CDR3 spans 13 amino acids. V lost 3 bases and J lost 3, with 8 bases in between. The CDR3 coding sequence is TGCAGCGTTGATATCGGTTACACCGGGGAGCTGTTTTTT. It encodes CSVDIGYTGELFF.

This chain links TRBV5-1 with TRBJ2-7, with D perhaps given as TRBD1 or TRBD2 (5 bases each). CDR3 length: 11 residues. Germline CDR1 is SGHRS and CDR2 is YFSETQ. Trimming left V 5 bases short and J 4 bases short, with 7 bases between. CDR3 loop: CASRGEYEQYF. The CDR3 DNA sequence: TGCGCCAGCAGGGGGGAATACGAGCAGTACTTC.

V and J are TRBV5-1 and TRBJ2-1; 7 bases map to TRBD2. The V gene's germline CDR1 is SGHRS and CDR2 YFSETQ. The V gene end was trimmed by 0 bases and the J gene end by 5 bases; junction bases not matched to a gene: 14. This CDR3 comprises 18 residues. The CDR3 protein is CASSLAGASASGDNEQFF. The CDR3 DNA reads TGCGCCAGCAGCTTGGCTGGGGCCTCGGCTAGCGGAGACAATGAGCAGTTCTTC.

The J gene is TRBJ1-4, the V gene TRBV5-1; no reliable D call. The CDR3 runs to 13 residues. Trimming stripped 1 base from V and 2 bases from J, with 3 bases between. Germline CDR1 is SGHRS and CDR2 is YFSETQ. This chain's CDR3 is CASSLYTNEKLFF. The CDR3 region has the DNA TGCGCCAGCAGCTTGTACACTAATGAAAAACTGTTTTTT. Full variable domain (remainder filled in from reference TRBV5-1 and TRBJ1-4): KAGVTQTPRYLIKTRGQQVTLSCSPISGHRSVSWYQQTPGQGLQFLFEYFSETQRNKGNFPGRFSGRQFSNSRSEMNVSTLELGDSALYLCASSLYTNEKLFFGSGTQLSVL.

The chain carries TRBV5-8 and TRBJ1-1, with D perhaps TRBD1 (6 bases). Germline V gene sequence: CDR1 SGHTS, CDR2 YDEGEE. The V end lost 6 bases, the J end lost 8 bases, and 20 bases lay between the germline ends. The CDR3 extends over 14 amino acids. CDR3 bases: TGTGCCAGCATGTCCAGGGGCGCTGGCTTCGAAGCTTTCTTT. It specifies CASMSRGAGFEAFF.

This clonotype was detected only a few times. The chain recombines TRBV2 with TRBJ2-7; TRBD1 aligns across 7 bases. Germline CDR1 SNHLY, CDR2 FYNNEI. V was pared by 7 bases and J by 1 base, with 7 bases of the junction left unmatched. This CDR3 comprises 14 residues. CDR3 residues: CASIPTGQSYEQYF. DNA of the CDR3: TGTGCCAGCATCCCTACGGGACAGTCCTACGAGCAGTACTTC.

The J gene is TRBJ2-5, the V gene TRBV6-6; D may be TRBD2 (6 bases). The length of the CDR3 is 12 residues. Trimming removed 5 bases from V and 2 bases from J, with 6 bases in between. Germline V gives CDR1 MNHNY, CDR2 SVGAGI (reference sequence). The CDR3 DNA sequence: TGTGCCAGCAGTGGACTACAAGAGACCCAGTACTTC. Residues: CASSGLQETQYF.

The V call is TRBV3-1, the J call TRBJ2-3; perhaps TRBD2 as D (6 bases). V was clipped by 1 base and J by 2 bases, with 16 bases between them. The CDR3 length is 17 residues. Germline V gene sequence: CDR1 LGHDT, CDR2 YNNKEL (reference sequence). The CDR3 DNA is TGTGCCAGCAGCCAAGTGAGGCGGGCGGGATCCACAGATACGCAGTATTTT. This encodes CASSQVRRAGSTDTQYF.

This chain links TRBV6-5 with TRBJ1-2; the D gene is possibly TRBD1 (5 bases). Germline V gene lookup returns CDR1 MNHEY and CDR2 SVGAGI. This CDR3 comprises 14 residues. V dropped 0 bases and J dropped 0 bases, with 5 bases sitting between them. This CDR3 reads CASSYSQANYGYTF. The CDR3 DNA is TGTGCCAGCAGTTACTCACAGGCTAACTATGGCTACACCTTC.